Shown below are 8 T cell receptor beta chains from a single sample sequenced in a study of PD-1 blockade in mismatch repair-deficient tumors. The repertoire was sequenced with immunoSEQ multiplex PCR; TCRdb's copy has only in-frame clones and lacks some. This table has under 95,000 clones, about 84% appearing once. Material: peripheral blood, obtained 12 weeks after starting pembrolizumab. The receptors derive from an adult with mismatch repair-deficient cancer.

V gene TRBV6-5 combines with J gene TRBJ2-7; either TRBD1 or TRBD2 may fit D (5 bases each). The V end was cut by 6 bases, the J end by 3 bases, with 15 bases between. This CDR3 spans 14 amino acids. Per the germline V gene, CDR1 is MNHEY and CDR2 is SVGAGI. CDR3 protein: CASRTGTTNYEQYF. CDR3 sequence (DNA): TGTGCCAGCAGAACCGGGACCACAAACTACGAGCAGTACTTC.

CDR3 protein: CAWVDRDSPYEQYF. In DNA form, the CDR3 reads TGTGCCTGGGTAGACCGGGACTCGCCCTACGAGCAGTACTTC. The V gene is TRBV30, the J gene TRBJ2-7; D perhaps matches TRBD2 (6 bases). V was pared by 5 bases and J by 2 bases, with 16 bases between. The germline V gene encodes CDR1 GTSNPN and CDR2 SVGIG (reference sequence). CDR3 length: 14 amino acids.

V usage is TRBV6-5 and J usage is TRBJ1-1; possibly TRBD1 for D (5 bases). Germline values: CDR1 MNHEY, CDR2 SVGAGI. This CDR3 has 14 amino acids. V lost 2 bases and J 0 bases, leaving 7 bases between the germline ends. CDR3 loop: CASSYDRMNTEAFF. In nucleotides, the CDR3 is TGTGCCAGCAGTTACGACAGAATGAACACTGAAGCTTTCTTT.

The chain couples TRBV5-4 to TRBJ2-1, with D unresolved. In germline, CDR1 is SGHNT, CDR2 YYREEE (reference sequence). Between the trimmed V and J ends, which lost 0 bases and 2 bases, there was a span of 9 bases. The length of the CDR3 is 15 residues. The CDR3 DNA reads TGTGCCAGCAGCTTGGCCCGGGTCACCTACAATGAGCAGTTCTTC. It yields the protein CASSLARVTYNEQFF.

In its sample, this clone was seen once. This sequence joins TRBV5-6 and TRBJ2-3; D is unresolved. The CDR3 spans 11 residues. V lost 3 bases to trimming and J lost 7 bases, with 6 bases between them. From germline, CDR1 is SGHDT and CDR2 YYEEEE. CDR3 residues: CASSSTHTQYF. DNA of the CDR3: TGTGCCAGCAGCTCGACACATACGCAGTATTTT.

This clone was detected once. The rearrangement joins TRBV10-3 to TRBJ2-5; 10 bases agree with TRBD1. Germline V gene data show CDR1 as ENHRY and CDR2 as SYGVKD. The CDR3 is made up of 16 amino acids. Trimming removed 2 bases from V and 5 bases from J; junction bases left unmatched: 8. The CDR3 bases are TGTGCCATCAGTGAGCCTGGGACAGGGGCAAAGGAGACCCAGTACTTC. Translating gives CAISEPGTGAKETQYF.

The CDR3 DNA is TGTGCCAGCAGGTTACAGGGGGCGAGTGGCTACACCTTC. It yields the protein CASRLQGASGYTF. J is TRBJ1-2 and V is TRBV2, with TRBD1 identical over 9 bases. The CDR3 is 13 amino acids. The germline V gene encodes CDR1 SNHLY and CDR2 FYNNEI. Trimming at V came to 6 bases and at J to 7 bases, leaving 6 bases not matched to a gene. Full variable domain (outside the CDR3, taken from reference TRBV2 and TRBJ1-2): EPEVTQTPSHQVTQMGQEVILRCVPISNHLYFYWYRQILGQKVEFLVSFYNNEISEKSEIFDDQFSVERPDGSNFTLKIRSTKLEDSAMYFCASRLQGASGYTFGSGTRLTVV.

This chain's CDR3 is CASSSLPVVSYTQYF. DNA of the CDR3: TGTGCCAGCAGTAGTCTACCCGTCGTCTCGTATACGCAGTATTTT. V is TRBV2 and J is TRBJ2-3, with D unclear. The CDR3 contains 15 residues. Trimming stripped 5 bases from V and 7 bases from J, with 19 bases between. Germline V gene sequence: CDR1 SNHLY, CDR2 FYNNEI.